This T cell receptor (beta chain) is from a study of molecular identifiers for immune sequencing clone quantification. Points from the study as a whole: A shared barcode on identical TCR molecules could lead to underestimated sizes for highly expanded clones.

With 5 bases clipped from V and 5 bases from J, the junction kept 5 bases outside the gene matches. Germline V lookup: CDR1 SEHNR, CDR2 FQNEAQ (reference sequence). The CDR3 has 14 residues. Each CDR3 protein is one row after TCRdb ran MiXCR on the PCR reads. The sample holds about 510,000 distinct CDR3 sequences; over 20% are singletons and the top ten take approximately 0.8%. To note about this clonotype: What it binds is unknown.

Specimen: naive CD8+ T cells from blood, with Jurkat cell RNA spiked in. The subset denotes: FACS-sorted CD8+CD4-CCR7+CD45RA+ naive T cells. This receptor was identified in a human donor in good health. Some libraries in this study had Jurkat cell RNA spiked in. The chain combines TRBV7-9 with TRBJ2-1, with 8 bases identical to TRBD1. CDR3 protein: CASSQGQGNNEQFF. The DNA of the CDR3 is TGTGCCAGCAGCCAAGGACAGGGAAACAATGAGCAGTTCTTC.